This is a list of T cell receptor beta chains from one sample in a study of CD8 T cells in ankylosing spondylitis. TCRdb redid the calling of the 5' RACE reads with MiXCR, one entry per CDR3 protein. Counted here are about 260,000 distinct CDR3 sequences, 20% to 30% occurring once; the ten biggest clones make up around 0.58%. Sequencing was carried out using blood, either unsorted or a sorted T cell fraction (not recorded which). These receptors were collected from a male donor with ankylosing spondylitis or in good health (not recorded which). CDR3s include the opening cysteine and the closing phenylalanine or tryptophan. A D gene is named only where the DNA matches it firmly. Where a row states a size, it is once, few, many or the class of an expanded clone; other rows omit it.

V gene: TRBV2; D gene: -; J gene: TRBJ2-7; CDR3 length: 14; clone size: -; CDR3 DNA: TGTGCCAGCAGACCCGGGACTCGAACTGACGGGCAGTACTTC; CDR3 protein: CASRPGTRTDGQYF
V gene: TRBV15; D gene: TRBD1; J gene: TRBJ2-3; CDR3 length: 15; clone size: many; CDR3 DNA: TGTGCCACCAGCAGACGGACAGGTCCGGCGGATACGCAGTATTTT; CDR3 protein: CATSRRTGPADTQYF
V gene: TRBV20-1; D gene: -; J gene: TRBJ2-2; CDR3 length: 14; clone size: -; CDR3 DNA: TGCAGTGCTAGATCAGCGGTAAACACCGGGGAGCTGTTTTTT; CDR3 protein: CSARSAVNTGELFF
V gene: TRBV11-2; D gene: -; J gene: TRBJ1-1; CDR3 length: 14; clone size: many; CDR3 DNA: TGTGCCAGCAGCGTGAAGCCCTATTCGGGGGTAGCTTTCTTT; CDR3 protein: CASSVKPYSGVAFF
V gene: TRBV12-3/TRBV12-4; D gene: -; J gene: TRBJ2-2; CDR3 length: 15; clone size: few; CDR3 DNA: TGTGCCAGCACCAACAACCTGGGCGTCGTCGGGGAGCTGTTTTTT; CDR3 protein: CASTNNLGVVGELFF
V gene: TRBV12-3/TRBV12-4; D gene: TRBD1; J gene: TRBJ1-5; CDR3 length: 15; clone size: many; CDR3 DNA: TGTGCCAGCAGGGCAGGGGGCGCGGGAAATCAGCCCCAGCATTTT; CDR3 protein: CASRAGGAGNQPQHF
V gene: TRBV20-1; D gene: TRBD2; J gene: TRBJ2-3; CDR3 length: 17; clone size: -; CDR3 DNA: TGCAGTGCTAGCGTGGCTAGCGGGCCCCGGGGCACAGATACGCAGTATTTT; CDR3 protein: CSASVASGPRGTDTQYF
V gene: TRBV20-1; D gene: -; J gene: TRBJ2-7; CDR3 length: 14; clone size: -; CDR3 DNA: TGCAGTGCTAGTTCCGGACGTAGCGATCGGGAGCAGTACTTC; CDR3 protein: CSASSGRSDREQYF
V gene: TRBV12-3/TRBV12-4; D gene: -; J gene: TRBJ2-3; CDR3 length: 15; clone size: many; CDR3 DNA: TGTGCCAGCAGCCCGACCAGACAGGTGACAGATACGCAGTATTTT; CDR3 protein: CASSPTRQVTDTQYF
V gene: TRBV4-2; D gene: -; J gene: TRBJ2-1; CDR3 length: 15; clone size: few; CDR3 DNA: TGTGCCAGCAGCCAAGGGCTAGACCCCTACAATGAGCAGTTCTTC; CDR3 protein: CASSQGLDPYNEQFF
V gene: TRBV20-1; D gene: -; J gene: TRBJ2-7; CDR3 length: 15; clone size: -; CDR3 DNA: TGCAGTGCTACGTCCCCGGGACTCCTTGCCAACGAGCAGTACTTC; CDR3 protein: CSATSPGLLANEQYF
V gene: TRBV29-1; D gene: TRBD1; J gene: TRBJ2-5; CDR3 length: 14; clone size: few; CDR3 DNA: TGCAGCTCCGACCGGGACAGGGGGTCGGAGACCCAGTACTTC; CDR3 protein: CSSDRDRGSETQYF
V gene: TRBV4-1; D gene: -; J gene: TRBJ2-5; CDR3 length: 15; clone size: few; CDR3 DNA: TGCGCCAGCAGCCAAACAACACTCGCCCTTGAGACCCAGTACTTC; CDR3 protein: CASSQTTLALETQYF
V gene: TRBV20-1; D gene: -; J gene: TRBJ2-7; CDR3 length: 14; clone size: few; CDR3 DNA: TGCAGTGCTAGAGGTACAGGTTTTTCCTACGAGCAGTACTTC; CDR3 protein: CSARGTGFSYEQYF
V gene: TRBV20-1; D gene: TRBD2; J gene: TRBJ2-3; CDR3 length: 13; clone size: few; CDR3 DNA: TGCAGTGCTAGTGAAGCGGGGACAGATACGCAGTATTTT; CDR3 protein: CSASEAGTDTQYF
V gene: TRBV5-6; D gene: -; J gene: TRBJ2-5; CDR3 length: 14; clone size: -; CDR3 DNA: TGTGCCAGCAGCTCGACAGGAGGGGCGGAGACCCAGTACTTC; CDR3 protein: CASSSTGGAETQYF
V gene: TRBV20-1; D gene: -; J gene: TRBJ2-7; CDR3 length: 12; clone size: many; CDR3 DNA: TGCAGTGCTTCCCTCGTCTCCTACGAGCAGTACTTC; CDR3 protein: CSASLVSYEQYF
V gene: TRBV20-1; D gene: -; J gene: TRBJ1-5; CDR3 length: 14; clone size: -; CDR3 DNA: TGCAGTGCTAGAGGACCAGGGGTATTGCAGCCCCAGCATTTT; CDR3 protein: CSARGPGVLQPQHF
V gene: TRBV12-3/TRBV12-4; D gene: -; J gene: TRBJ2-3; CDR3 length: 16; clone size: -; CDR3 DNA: TGTGCCAGCAGTTCCTCAAGCCTGACCGACACAGATACGCAGTATTTT; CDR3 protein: CASSSSSLTDTDTQYF
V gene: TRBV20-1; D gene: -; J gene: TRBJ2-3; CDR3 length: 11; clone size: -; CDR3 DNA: TGCAGTGCTAGCCAGGGGGATACGCAGTATTTT; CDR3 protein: CSASQGDTQYF
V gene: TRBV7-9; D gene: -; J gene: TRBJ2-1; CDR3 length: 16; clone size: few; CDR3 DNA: TGTGCCAGCAGCATCCCCCTTCCAGACAGAAACAATGAGCAGTTCTTC; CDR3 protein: CASSIPLPDRNNEQFF
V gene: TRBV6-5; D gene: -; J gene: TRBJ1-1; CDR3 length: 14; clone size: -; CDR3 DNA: TGTGCCAGCAGTTACGAGGGCAGGGGAGGTCGAGCTTTCTTT; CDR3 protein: CASSYEGRGGRAFF
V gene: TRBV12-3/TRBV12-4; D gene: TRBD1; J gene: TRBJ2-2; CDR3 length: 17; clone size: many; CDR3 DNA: TGTGCCAGCAGTCCTCACTGGACAGGGGTACGGCCCGGGGAGCTGTTTTTT; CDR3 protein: CASSPHWTGVRPGELFF
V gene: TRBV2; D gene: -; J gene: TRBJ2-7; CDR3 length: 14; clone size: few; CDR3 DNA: TGTGCCAGCAGGCGTGGCGGAGGATCCTACGAGCAGTACTTC; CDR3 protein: CASRRGGGSYEQYF
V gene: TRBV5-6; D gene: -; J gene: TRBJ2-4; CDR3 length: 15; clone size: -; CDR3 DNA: TGTGCCAGCAGCGGGGGTATGGGGACCAAAAACATTCAGTACTTC; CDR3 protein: CASSGGMGTKNIQYF
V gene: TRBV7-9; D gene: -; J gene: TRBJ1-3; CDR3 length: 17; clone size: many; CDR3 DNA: TGTGCCAGCAGCTTAGGGGGCACAAAACAGAGTGGAAACACCATATATTTT; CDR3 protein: CASSLGGTKQSGNTIYF
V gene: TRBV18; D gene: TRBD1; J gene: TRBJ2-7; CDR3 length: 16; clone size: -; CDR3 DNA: TGTGCCAGCTCACCAGTCGGCGGACAGGGGGCCTACGAGCAGTACTTC; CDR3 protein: CASSPVGGQGAYEQYF
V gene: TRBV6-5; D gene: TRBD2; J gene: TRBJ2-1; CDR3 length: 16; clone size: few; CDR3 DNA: TGTGCCAGCAGTTACGGAGCGGGGGTTGCCTACAATGAGCAGTTCTTC; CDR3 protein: CASSYGAGVAYNEQFF
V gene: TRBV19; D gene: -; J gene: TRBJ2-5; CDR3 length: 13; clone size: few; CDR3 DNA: TGTGCCAGTAGTGGAGGGGTAACAGAGACCCAGTACTTC; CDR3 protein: CASSGGVTETQYF
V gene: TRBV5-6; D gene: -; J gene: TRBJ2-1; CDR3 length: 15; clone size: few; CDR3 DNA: TGTGCCAGCAGCCCGGGGAGTTGGCAGAACAATGAGCAGTTCTTC; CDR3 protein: CASSPGSWQNNEQFF
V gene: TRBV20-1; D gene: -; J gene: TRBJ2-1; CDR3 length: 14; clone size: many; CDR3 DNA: TGCAGTGCTAGCCCTGGACAGCTCTACAATGAGCAGTTCTTC; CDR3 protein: CSASPGQLYNEQFF
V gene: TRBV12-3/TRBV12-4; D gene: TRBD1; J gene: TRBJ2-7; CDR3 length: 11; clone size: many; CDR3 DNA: TGTGCCAGCAGAGGGACAGTCGAGCAGTACTTC; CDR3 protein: CASRGTVEQYF
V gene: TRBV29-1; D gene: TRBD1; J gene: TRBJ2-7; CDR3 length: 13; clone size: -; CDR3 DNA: TGCAGCGTTGCTGGGACAGGGGGCTACGAGCAGTACTTC; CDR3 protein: CSVAGTGGYEQYF
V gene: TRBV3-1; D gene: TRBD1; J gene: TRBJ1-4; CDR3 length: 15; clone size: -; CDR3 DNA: TGTGCCAGCAGCCACAGGGGGCTTGAAGATGAAAAACTGTTTTTT; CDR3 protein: CASSHRGLEDEKLFF
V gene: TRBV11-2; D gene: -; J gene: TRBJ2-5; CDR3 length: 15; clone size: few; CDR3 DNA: TGTGCCAGCAGCTTAGATCTGGTGGGGGTCGCGACCCAGTACTTC; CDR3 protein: CASSLDLVGVATQYF
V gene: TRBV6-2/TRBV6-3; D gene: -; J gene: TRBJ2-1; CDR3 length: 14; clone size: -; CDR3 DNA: TGTGCCAGCAGTTATGTCGTCTCGGCACTTGAGCAGTTCTTC; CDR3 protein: CASSYVVSALEQFF
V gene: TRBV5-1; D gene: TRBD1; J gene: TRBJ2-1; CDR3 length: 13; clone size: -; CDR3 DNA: TGCGCCAGCAGCACCACTAAGGGACAGGGATGGGTCTTC; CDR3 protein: CASSTTKGQGWVF
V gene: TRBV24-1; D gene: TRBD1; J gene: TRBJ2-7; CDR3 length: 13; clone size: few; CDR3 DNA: TGTGCCACCAGTGATGGGACAGTCTACGAGCAGTACTTC; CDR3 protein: CATSDGTVYEQYF
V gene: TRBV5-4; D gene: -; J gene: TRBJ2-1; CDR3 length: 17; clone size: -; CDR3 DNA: TGTGCCAGCAGCCTGCCCCCCCCCGGGGGCCCATACAATGAGCAGTTCTTC; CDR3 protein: CASSLPPPGGPYNEQFF
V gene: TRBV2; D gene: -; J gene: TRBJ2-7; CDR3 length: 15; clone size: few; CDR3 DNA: TGTGCCAGCAGTGATTTCTCGTATCGGGGCTACGAGCAGTACTTC; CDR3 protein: CASSDFSYRGYEQYF
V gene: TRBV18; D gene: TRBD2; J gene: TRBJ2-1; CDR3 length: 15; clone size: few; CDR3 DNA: TGTGCCAGCTCACGGGGACTAGCGGGGGATACTGAGCAGTTCTTC; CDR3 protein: CASSRGLAGDTEQFF
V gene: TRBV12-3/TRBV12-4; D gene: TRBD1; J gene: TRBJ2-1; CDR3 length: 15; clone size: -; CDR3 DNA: TGTGCCAGCAGGCCGGGACAGGGGGCCTACAATGAGCAGTTCTTC; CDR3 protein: CASRPGQGAYNEQFF
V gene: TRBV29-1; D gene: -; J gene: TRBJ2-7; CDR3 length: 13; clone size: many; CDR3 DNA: TGCAGCGTTGAGTTGGGCGACGCCGACGAGCAGTACTTC; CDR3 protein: CSVELGDADEQYF
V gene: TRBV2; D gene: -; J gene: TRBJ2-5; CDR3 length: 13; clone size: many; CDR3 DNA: TGTGCCAGCAGTGAAGGTTACCGGGACATTTTGTACTTC; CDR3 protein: CASSEGYRDILYF
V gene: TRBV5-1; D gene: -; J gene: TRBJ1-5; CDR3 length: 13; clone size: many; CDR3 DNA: TGCGCCAGCAGCTCGGATGGCAATCAGCCCCAGCATTTT; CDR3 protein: CASSSDGNQPQHF
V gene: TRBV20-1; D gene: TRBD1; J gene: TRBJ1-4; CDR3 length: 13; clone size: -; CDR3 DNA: TGCAGTGCCCCCCGGACAGGGGGTGAAAAACTGTTTTTT; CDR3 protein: CSAPRTGGEKLFF
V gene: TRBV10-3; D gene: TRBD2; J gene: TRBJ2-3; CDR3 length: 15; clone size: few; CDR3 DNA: TGTGCCATCAGTCCTAGCGGGGGGGCACAAGATACGCAGTATTTT; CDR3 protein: CAISPSGGAQDTQYF
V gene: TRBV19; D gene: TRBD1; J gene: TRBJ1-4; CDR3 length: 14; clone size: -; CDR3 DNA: TGTGCCAGTAGTAAGGCCAGGGGGGATGAAAAACTGTTTTTT; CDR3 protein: CASSKARGDEKLFF
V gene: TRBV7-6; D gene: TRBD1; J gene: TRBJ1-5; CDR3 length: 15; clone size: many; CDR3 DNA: TGTGCCAGCAGCCCCGACAGGGGAGTCGCCGTTCCCCAGCATTTT; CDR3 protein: CASSPDRGVAVPQHF
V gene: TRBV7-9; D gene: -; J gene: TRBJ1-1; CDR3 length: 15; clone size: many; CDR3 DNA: TGTGCCAGCAGCTTAGTGGGGGCTCGGTACACTGAAGCTTTCTTT; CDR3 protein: CASSLVGARYTEAFF
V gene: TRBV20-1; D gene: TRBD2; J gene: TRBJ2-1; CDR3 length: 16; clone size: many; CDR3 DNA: TGCAGTGCTAGAGATTCCAGCGGGGTATTTAATGGTGAGCAGTTCTTC; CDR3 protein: CSARDSSGVFNGEQFF
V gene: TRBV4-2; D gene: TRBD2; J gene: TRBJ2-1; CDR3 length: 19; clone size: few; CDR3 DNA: TGTGCCAGCAGCCGTCGGGGACTAGCGGGGGGGGTGTCCTACAATGAGCAGTTCTTC; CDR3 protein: CASSRRGLAGGVSYNEQFF
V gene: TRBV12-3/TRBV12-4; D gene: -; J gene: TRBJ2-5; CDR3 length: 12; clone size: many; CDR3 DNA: TGTGCCAGCAGCCAGACAAGGGAGACCCAGTACTTC; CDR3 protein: CASSQTRETQYF